One sample yielded the 31 T cell receptor beta chains listed below, sequenced in a study of vaccination effects on CD4 cells after COVID-19. ViraFEST used viral peptide pools to expand antigen-specific CD4+ T cells before sequencing. Culturing for roughly 10 days preceded CD4+ T cell isolation. PCR confirmed that the person was infected with SARS-CoV-2 between March and December 2020. These TCRs' antigens remain unknown. The data were produced by immunoSEQ multiplex PCR, yet TCRdb's version contains in-frame clones alone and is incomplete. The sample yields 60,000 to 75,000 clones, under 85% seen once. The sequences come from CD4+ T cells from PBMCs cultured with HIV peptides, collected before COVID-19 vaccination. Subset: HIV-1 Nef peptide pool negative control/reference culture. The receptor set was obtained from a human donor who had a prior SARS-CoV-2 infection.

The rearrangement uses TRBV19 and TRBJ2-5; D is perhaps TRBD1 or TRBD2 (5 bases each). Per the germline V gene, CDR1 is LNHDA and CDR2 is SQIVND (reference sequence). Trimming took off 4 bases at V and 5 bases at J, with 23 bases between the two ends. The CDR3 is made up of 17 amino acids. CDR3 amino acids: CASSTSGTVTPWETQYF. The CDR3 DNA sequence: TGTGCCAGTAGTACCTCCGGGACGGTGACGCCGTGGGAGACCCAGTACTTC.

This clone appeared once. The chain couples TRBV30 to TRBJ2-7; D gene uncertain. The V gene lost 2 bases and the J gene lost 3 bases, with 5 bases spanning the gap. Germline lookup yields CDR1 GTSNPN and CDR2 SVGIG (reference sequence). The CDR3 is 11 amino acids. CDR3: CAWSFNYEQYF. The CDR3 DNA reads as TGTGCCTGGAGTTTTAACTACGAGCAGTACTTC.

The chain recombines TRBV27 with TRBJ2-7; D possibly uses TRBD1 or TRBD2 (5 bases each). The CDR3 contains 14 residues. Germline V gives CDR1 MNHEY, CDR2 SMNVEV (reference sequence). V lost 4 bases to trimming and J lost 3 bases, with 13 bases between them. The CDR3 DNA sequence: TGTGCCAGCAGTTCCCCTGGGGGAAGCTACGAGCAGTACTTC. Encoded protein: CASSSPGGSYEQYF.

The rearrangement joins TRBV5-6 to TRBJ2-2, with TRBD1 identical over 8 bases. V trimming: 0 bases; J trimming: 6 bases; junction bases outside the gene matches: 4. The CDR3 extends over 15 amino acids. CDR1 and CDR2 (germline): SGHDT, YYEEEE. The CDR3 DNA follows: TGTGCCAGCAGCTTGGCTGGACAGGGTGCCGGGGAGCTGTTTTTT. It yields the protein CASSLAGQGAGELFF.

J is TRBJ2-7 and V is TRBV11-3; 10 positions agree with TRBD1. Trimming took 6 bases from V and 5 from J; bases not matched to a gene: 10. CDR3 length equals 15 residues. Germline CDR1 and CDR2: SGHNT and YENEEA. The chain's CDR3 is CASRRRGTGENEQYF. The CDR3 nucleotides are TGTGCCAGCAGGCGTAGGGGGACAGGGGAAAACGAGCAGTACTTC.

The chain recombines TRBV2 with TRBJ2-7, with 9 bases identical to TRBD1. After removal of 6 bases from V and 2 bases from J, the junction contained 11 bases not matched to a gene. Germline lookup yields CDR1 SNHLY and CDR2 FYNNEI. The CDR3 contains 16 residues. CDR3 residues: CASRGGTGFGAYEQYF. CDR3 nucleotides: TGTGCCAGCAGGGGGGGGACAGGGTTCGGCGCCTACGAGCAGTACTTC.

The V call is TRBV9, the J call TRBJ2-1; no clear D. The CDR3 has 13 amino acids. Germline-derived CDR1 and CDR2 are SGDLS and YYNGEE. The V end lost 1 base, the J end lost 5 bases, and 7 bases lay between the germline ends. CDR3 amino acids: CASSVSPNNEQFF. The CDR3, as DNA: TGTGCCAGCAGCGTATCCCCAAACAATGAGCAGTTCTTC. Full variable domain (missing parts from reference TRBV9 and TRBJ2-1): DSGVTQTPKHLITATGQRVTLRCSPRSGDLSVYWYQQSLDQGLQFLIQYYNGEERAKGNILERFSAQQFPDLHSELNLSSLELGDSALYFCASSVSPNNEQFFGPGTRLTVL.

This chain connects TRBV5-6 to TRBJ2-1; either TRBD1 or TRBD2 may fit D (5 bases each). The CDR3 runs 15 residues. The germline V and J ends were trimmed by 4 bases and 8 bases, with 19 bases remaining between them. From germline, CDR1 is SGHDT and CDR2 YYEEEE. CDR3 sequence (DNA): TGTGCCAGCAGCCCCCCGGGACCATGGCGGGATGAGCAGTTCTTC. Translating gives CASSPPGPWRDEQFF.

This clone was counted between two and nine times. The chain's CDR3 is CASSTGGADWRGYTF. Here the CDR3 DNA reads TGTGCCAGTAGTACGGGGGGCGCCGATTGGAGGGGCTACACCTTC. The chain recombines TRBV19 with TRBJ1-2; D is possibly TRBD1 (6 bases). CDR1 and CDR2 from the germline V gene are LNHDA and SQIVND (reference sequence). This CDR3 spans 15 amino acids. V was trimmed by 4 bases and J by 8 bases, leaving 20 bases between them.

This chain uses TRBV5-4 with TRBJ2-3, with no clear D. Germline CDR1 is SGHNT and CDR2 is YYREEE (reference sequence). Deletions cut 4 bases from V and 0 bases from J, with 9 bases between. This CDR3 comprises 14 residues. The CDR3, as DNA: TGTGCCAGCAGCGGGGTTCCCAGCACAGATACGCAGTATTTT. Translation: CASSGVPSTDTQYF.

CDR3 nucleotide sequence: TGTGCCAGCAGTTCATTCCGACCAGACACAGATACGCAGTATTTT. Its protein is CASSSFRPDTDTQYF. This rearrangement joins TRBV2 to TRBJ2-3; D not resolved. CDR3 length: 15 residues. The V gene lost 5 bases and the J gene lost 2 bases, with 14 bases spanning the gap. Germline V gene lookup returns CDR1 SNHLY and CDR2 FYNNEI.

The chain links TRBV4-3 to TRBJ2-1, with 12 bases that match TRBD2. Germline V gene lookup returns CDR1 LGHNA and CDR2 YSLEER. The CDR3 has 19 amino acids. After removal of 4 bases from V and 0 bases from J, the junction contained 10 bases not matched to a gene. The CDR3 nucleotides read TGCGCCAGCAGCCCAGGGCACCGGACTAGCGGGATCTCCTACAATGAGCAGTTCTTC. Amino acids: CASSPGHRTSGISYNEQFF.

Only one count was recorded for this clone. The chain carries TRBV13 and TRBJ2-2, with 10 bases that match TRBD2. CDR1 is PRHDT and CDR2 is FYEKMQ in the germline V gene (reference sequence). V lost 6 bases, J lost 2 bases, and 9 bases stayed unmatched. The CDR3 runs 17 residues. The CDR3 bases are TGTGCCAGCAGAAATGGTCTAGCGGGGGTTAACACCGGGGAGCTGTTTTTT. As protein: CASRNGLAGVNTGELFF.

The J gene is TRBJ1-6, the V gene TRBV2; D unclear. The germline CDR1 and CDR2 sequences are SNHLY and FYNNEI. Trimming removed 8 bases from V and 7 bases from J, with 6 bases in between. This CDR3 has 11 amino acids. The CDR3 spells CASANNSPLHF. CDR3 in DNA: TGTGCCAGCGCTAACAATTCACCCCTCCACTTT.

The chain carries TRBV18 and TRBJ2-3; 12 bases line up with TRBD2. The CDR3 runs to 16 residues. Per germline, CDR1 KGHSH and CDR2 LQKENI. After removal of 5 bases from V and 5 bases from J, the junction contained 8 bases not matched to a gene. CDR3 DNA: TGTGCCAGCTCATCTCTAGCGGGAGGGCCGGGAGATACGCAGTATTTT. The encoded protein is CASSSLAGGPGDTQYF.

This clone has only one observation. The chain recombines TRBV2 with TRBJ2-7; possibly TRBD2 for D (5 bases). V was trimmed by 8 bases and J by 1 base, leaving 15 bases between them. The CDR3 covers 14 residues. Germline CDR1 and CDR2: SNHLY and FYNNEI. The CDR3 DNA follows: TGTGCCAGCGAACCGGGAATTATTTCCTACGAGCAGTACTTC. This translates into CASEPGIISYEQYF.

The chain recombines TRBV20-1 with TRBJ1-1, with unresolved D. The CDR3 has 11 residues. V gave up 2 bases and J gave up 7 bases, with 8 bases separating them. Germline V gives CDR1 DFQATT, CDR2 SNEGSKA (reference sequence). This CDR3 is CSARSQGEAFF. The DNA for the CDR3 is TGCAGTGCTAGATCCCAAGGTGAAGCTTTCTTT.

The J gene is TRBJ1-5, the V gene TRBV10-3, with D perhaps matching TRBD1 (6 bases). There are 15 residues in the CDR3. The V and J ends lost 5 bases and 4 bases respectively, with 15 bases between them. The germline CDR1 and CDR2 sequences are ENHRY and SYGVKD. CDR3 in amino acids: CAISKDGGENQPQHF. The CDR3 DNA reads TGTGCCATCAGTAAGGATGGGGGCGAGAATCAGCCCCAGCATTTT.

The rearrangement links TRBV7-8 to TRBJ1-2; the D gene is possibly TRBD1 (5 bases). The V gene lost 6 bases and the J gene lost 4 bases, with 12 bases spanning the gap. The CDR3 runs 13 residues. Germline V gene lookup returns CDR1 SGHVS and CDR2 FQNEAQ. The CDR3: CASSVRDSYGYTF. CDR3 nucleotides: TGTGCCAGCAGTGTCAGGGATAGCTATGGCTACACCTTC. Full variable domain (outside the CDR3, taken from reference TRBV7-8 and TRBJ1-2): GAGVSQSPRYKVAKRGQDVALRCDPISGHVSLFWYQQALGQGPEFLTYFQNEAQLDKSGLPSDRFFAERPEGSVSTLKIQRTQQEDSAVYLCASSVRDSYGYTFGSGTRLTVV.

V is TRBV5-1 and J is TRBJ2-7; 7 bases are a match to TRBD1. The junction had 13 bases not matched to a gene; V was cut back by 3 bases and J by 4 bases. The germline V gene has CDR1 SGHRS and CDR2 YFSETQ. The CDR3 has 16 amino acids. The CDR3, as DNA: TGCGCCAGCAGCTCCAAGGGGGCGAGTCCTGCTTACGAGCAGTACTTC. Its translation is CASSSKGASPAYEQYF.

This clone came up a few times. The chain recombines TRBV7-6 with TRBJ2-1; maybe TRBD2 (6 bases). Germline V CDR1 and CDR2: SGHVS, FNYEAQ. The CDR3 contains 15 residues. Trimming removed 5 bases at V and 7 bases at J, with 18 bases between. The CDR3, as DNA: TGTGCCAGCAGCCTACTAGGAGGGCCGTCAAATGAGCAGTTCTTC. Translating it yields CASSLLGGPSNEQFF.

The chain combines TRBV5-4 with TRBJ1-1; 11 bases are a match to TRBD1. This CDR3 has 16 amino acids. Germline CDR1 is SGHNT and CDR2 is YYREEE (reference sequence). V shed 4 bases, J shed 4 bases, and the junction held 9 bases outside the gene matches. The CDR3 spells CASSPGGDRGFTEAFF. The CDR3 DNA sequence: TGTGCCAGCAGCCCGGGGGGGGACAGGGGGTTCACTGAAGCTTTCTTT.

The V gene is TRBV7-3, the J gene TRBJ2-7; D gene unclear. CDR1 is SGHTA and CDR2 is FQGTGA in the germline V gene. The CDR3 consists of 13 residues. Trimming removed 0 bases at V and 5 bases at J, with 8 bases between. CDR3 in amino acids: CASSLTGGDEQYF. The CDR3 DNA follows: TGTGCCAGCAGCTTAACGGGCGGAGACGAGCAGTACTTC.

The rearrangement links TRBV7-2 to TRBJ2-5; tentatively, D is TRBD1 (6 bases). Trimming took 5 bases from V and 2 from J, leaving 15 bases between them. The germline CDR1 and CDR2 sequences are SGHTA and FQGNSA. The length of the CDR3 is 15 residues. The CDR3 reads CASSTPTGRQETQYF. CDR3 bases: TGTGCCAGCAGCACGCCGACAGGAAGGCAAGAGACCCAGTACTTC.

The rearrangement joins TRBV18 to TRBJ2-7, with 7 positions matching TRBD2. Germline V gene lookup returns CDR1 KGHSH and CDR2 LQKENI. This CDR3 region has 14 residues. V gave up 3 bases and J gave up 6 bases; unmatched junction bases: 8. CDR3 nucleotides: TGTGCCAGCTCACCCCGGCGGGAGTCCGGCGAGCAGTACTTC. Encoded protein: CASSPRRESGEQYF.

The chain combines TRBV7-2 with TRBJ1-1; unclear D gene. V was trimmed by 2 bases and J by 0 bases, leaving 10 bases between them. This CDR3 spans 15 amino acids. The germline V gene encodes CDR1 SGHTA and CDR2 FQGNSA. The CDR3 DNA sequence: TGTGCCAGCAGCTTAAGTCCCCTTATGAACACTGAAGCTTTCTTT. Protein sequence: CASSLSPLMNTEAFF.

J is TRBJ1-4 and V is TRBV20-1; no reliable D call. Germline loops: CDR1 DFQATT, CDR2 SNEGSKA (reference sequence). The CDR3 consists of 14 residues. Trimming removed 3 bases from V and 6 bases from J, with 14 bases in between. The chain's CDR3 is CSASLGSTYEKLFF. CDR3 in DNA: TGCAGTGCTAGTCTGGGAAGTACCTATGAAAAACTGTTTTTT.

The gene calls are TRBV11-3 and TRBJ1-4; no clear D. Trimming pared 5 bases from V and 8 bases from J, leaving 15 bases between. CDR1 and CDR2 (germline): SGHNT, YENEEA. CDR3 length equals 14 residues. The CDR3 here is CASSLKGITEKLFF. CDR3 coding DNA: TGTGCCAGCAGCCTAAAAGGCATAACCGAAAAACTGTTTTTT.

J is TRBJ1-2 and V is TRBV5-4; TRBD1 matches at 8 bases. CDR3 size: 15 residues. From germline, CDR1 is SGHNT and CDR2 YYREEE (reference sequence). Germline trimming cut 3 bases from V and 6 bases from J; bases unmatched to any gene: 10. CDR3 bases: TGTGCCAGCAGCTCGCAGGGGGCCGGGGTAGATGGCTACACCTTC. This sequence encodes CASSSQGAGVDGYTF.

The chain uses TRBV19 and TRBJ2-3; possibly TRBD1 for D (5 bases). The CDR3 runs 16 residues. V lost 4 bases to trimming and J lost 5 bases, with 19 bases between them. From germline, CDR1 is LNHDA and CDR2 SQIVND (reference sequence). This CDR3 is CASSTSDITHGDTQYF. The CDR3 nucleotides are TGTGCCAGTAGTACCTCGGACATAACCCATGGAGATACGCAGTATTTT.

The rearrangement links TRBV11-2 to TRBJ1-1, with D uncertain. Per germline, CDR1 SGHAT and CDR2 FQNNGV. The CDR3 consists of 13 residues. V shed 2 bases and J shed 3 bases, with 7 bases lying between them. The DNA of the CDR3 is TGTGCCAGCAGCTTATTCCGGGACACTGAAGCTTTCTTT. Protein product: CASSLFRDTEAFF.